The next 7 T cell receptor beta chains were all read from a single sample in a study of stem cell transplantation in POMP-related autoinflammatory disease. Libraries were prepared by immunoSEQ multiplex PCR; TCRdb keeps only in-frame clonotypes and omits some of them. The table lists 33,000 or so clones, around nine tenths of them singletons. The sequenced sample was CD4+ T cells from PBMCs, obtained before stem cell transplantation. Receptors were obtained from a human donor with POMP-related autoinflammation and immune dysregulation (PRAID).

The rearrangement links TRBV28 to TRBJ2-7; 9 bases fit TRBD2. After removal of 6 bases from V and 4 bases from J, the junction contained 4 bases not matched to a gene. Germline CDR1 reads MDHEN; CDR2 reads SYDVKM. CDR3 length equals 13 residues. The CDR3 protein is CASRGSGRYEQYF. CDR3 in DNA: TGTGCCAGCAGGGGTAGCGGGAGATACGAGCAGTACTTC.

V usage is TRBV28 and J usage is TRBJ1-1; D gene ambiguous. This CDR3 contains 12 residues. The ends were cut back, 6 bases at V and 7 bases at J, with 12 bases in the middle. The germline gives CDR1 MDHEN, CDR2 SYDVKM. The CDR3: CASSPPRDEAFF. CDR3 DNA sequence: TGTGCCAGCAGCCCCCCCCGGGATGAAGCTTTCTTT.

The V gene is TRBV7-3, the J gene TRBJ2-1; 7 bases align to TRBD2. V shed 5 bases and J 3 bases; nucleotides not matched to a gene: 7. This CDR3 has 15 residues. In germline, CDR1 is SGHTA, CDR2 FQGTGA. CDR3 nucleotides: TGTGCCAGCAGCCCTACTAGCGCTTTCTACAATGAGCAGTTCTTC. Translation gives CASSPTSAFYNEQFF.

This chain uses TRBV7-3 with TRBJ2-4; D is undetermined. V was clipped by 2 bases and J by 2 bases, with 4 bases between them. This CDR3 has 13 amino acids. Germline lookup yields CDR1 SGHTA and CDR2 FQGTGA. The CDR3 loop reads CASSLRPKNIQYF. The CDR3 region has the DNA TGTGCCAGCAGCTTACGACCCAAAAACATTCAGTACTTC.

The V gene is TRBV29-1, the J gene TRBJ1-4; the match to TRBD1 covers 7 bases. CDR1 and CDR2 (germline): SQVTM, ANQGSEA. Trimming at V came to 5 bases and at J to 7 bases, leaving 7 bases not matched to a gene. The CDR3 consists of 13 residues. Written as DNA, the CDR3 is TGCAGCGTTTCCGACAGGGCGGGTGAAAAACTGTTTTTT. It encodes CSVSDRAGEKLFF.

The chain joins TRBV27 to TRBJ2-3; TRBD2 agrees at 9 bases. The V gene end was trimmed by 3 bases and the J gene end by 4 bases; junction bases not matched to a gene: 5. This CDR3 region has 15 residues. The germline V gene has CDR1 MNHEY and CDR2 SMNVEV (reference sequence). The CDR3 sequence is CASSFGGRVPDTQYF. DNA for the CDR3: TGTGCCAGCAGTTTCGGCGGGAGGGTCCCAGATACGCAGTATTTT.

This clone was seen just once. The rearrangement joins TRBV5-6 to TRBJ2-1; 14 bases agree with TRBD2. The CDR3 has 17 amino acids. Looked up from germline, CDR1 is SGHDT and CDR2 is YYEEEE. The junction had 8 bases not matched to a gene; V was cut back by 0 bases and J by 9 bases. In nucleotides, the CDR3 is TGTGCCAGCAGCTTGGGACTAGCGGGAGGGCCATATGCTGAGCAGTTCTTC. Translating it yields CASSLGLAGGPYAEQFF.